The 4 T cell receptor beta chains below come from one sample, sequenced in a study of cytomegalovirus exposure and HLA in healthy donors. The PCR was carried out with 60 Vbeta primers and 13 Jbeta primers. Sequenced by immunoSEQ multiplex PCR; TCRdb stores in-frame clones only, minus some. The data hold roughly 150,000 clones, with 65% to 90% observed a single time. The sample consisted of PBMCs. These receptor sequences come from a male donor in good health and CMV-seronegative.

The V call is TRBV5-1, the J call TRBJ2-7; 8 bases are shared with TRBD1. This CDR3 has 14 amino acids. The V gene end was trimmed by 4 bases and the J gene end by 2 bases; junction bases not matched to a gene: 5. Germline-derived CDR1 and CDR2 are SGHRS and YFSETQ. This CDR3 reads CASSPGTGTYEQYF. Here the CDR3 DNA reads TGCGCCAGCAGCCCGGGGACAGGAACCTACGAGCAGTACTTC.

The chain uses TRBV9 and TRBJ2-1, with D possibly being TRBD2 (5 bases). The CDR3 has 14 amino acids. With 4 bases removed from V and 5 bases from J, the gap between germline ends came to 13 bases. Germline V gene sequence: CDR1 SGDLS, CDR2 YYNGEE. This CDR3 reads CASSPRWENNEQFF. CDR3 DNA: TGTGCCAGCAGCCCTCGGTGGGAGAACAATGAGCAGTTCTTC.

The V call is TRBV19, the J call TRBJ1-6; D is perhaps TRBD1 (5 bases). The CDR3 is made up of 17 amino acids. Per the germline V gene, CDR1 is LNHDA and CDR2 is SQIVND (reference sequence). The ends were cut back, 10 bases at V and 0 bases at J, with 19 bases in the middle. CDR3 sequence (DNA): TGTGCCACCTCAACTGCAGGACAAAGCTCCTATAATTCACCCCTCCACTTT. It encodes CATSTAGQSSYNSPLHF.

The genes are TRBV9 and TRBJ1-2; 7 bases align to TRBD1. CDR3 length equals 14 residues. Trimming at V came to 0 bases and at J to 8 bases, leaving 7 bases not matched to a gene. Germline CDR1 is SGDLS and CDR2 is YYNGEE. The CDR3 DNA reads as TGTGCCAGCAGCGTAGGAGGGGGCCGCCTGGGCTACACCTTC. Translated, it gives CASSVGGGRLGYTF.